A single sample gave rise to the 4 T cell receptor beta chains below, sequenced in a study of CD8 T cells in ankylosing spondylitis. TCRdb fed the 5' RACE reads into MiXCR, producing one record per CDR3 protein. The repertoire holds some 200,000 distinct CDR3 sequences, 7% to 8% seen once, with approximately 15% in the top ten. These receptors' targets are unknown. Overall study results and limits: Roughly eight highly homologous variants formed a TCR beta motif that appeared characteristic of ankylosing spondylitis blood.

The sequenced sample consisted of blood, either unsorted or a sorted T cell fraction (not recorded which). Receptors originate from a male donor with ankylosing spondylitis.

Concerning this clonotype: This may come from a read error, since a much larger clone is one base off. V usage is TRBV12-5 and J usage is TRBJ2-1; 13 bases map to TRBD2. Germline-derived CDR1 and CDR2 are LGHNT and FRNRAP. The CDR3 consists of 17 residues. With 2 bases clipped from V and 9 bases from J, the junction kept 10 bases outside the gene matches. CDR3 in amino acids: CASGLITRTSGRVEQFF. The CDR3 DNA is TGTGCTAGTGGTTTGATTACCAGGACTAGCGGGAGAGTTGAGCAGTTCTTC.

As to this clonotype: A clone one base away is much larger, so this may be a read error. The chain links TRBV27 to TRBJ2-1, with 9 bases that match TRBD2. The end of the DNA fits TRBJ2-7 better, so the J call may be wrong. In germline, CDR1 is MNHEY, CDR2 SMNVEV (reference sequence). The CDR3 contains 13 residues. The CDR3 loop reads CASSPVLAGEQYF. CDR3 sequence (DNA): TGTGCCAGCAGTCCGGTACTAGCGGGTGAGCAGTACTTC.

This chain uses TRBV15 with TRBJ2-6; no reliable D call. CDR3 size: 15 residues. The germline V gene has CDR1 LNHNV and CDR2 YYDKDF (reference sequence). Trimming left V 6 bases short and J 12 bases short, with 21 bases between. The CDR3 loop reads CATRATKGPLPVLTF. DNA for the CDR3: TGTGCCACCAGGGCAACCAAAGGGCCTCTTCCCGTCCTGACTTTC.

The chain uses TRBV28 and TRBJ2-1; D unresolved. Trimming pared 0 bases from V and 10 bases from J, leaving 13 bases between. The CDR3 contains 14 residues. CDR1 is MDHEN, CDR2 SYDVKM, per germline. CDR3 sequence reads: CASSLWARLGEQFF. The CDR3 nucleotides read TGTGCCAGCAGTTTATGGGCCAGGTTGGGAGAGCAGTTCTTC.